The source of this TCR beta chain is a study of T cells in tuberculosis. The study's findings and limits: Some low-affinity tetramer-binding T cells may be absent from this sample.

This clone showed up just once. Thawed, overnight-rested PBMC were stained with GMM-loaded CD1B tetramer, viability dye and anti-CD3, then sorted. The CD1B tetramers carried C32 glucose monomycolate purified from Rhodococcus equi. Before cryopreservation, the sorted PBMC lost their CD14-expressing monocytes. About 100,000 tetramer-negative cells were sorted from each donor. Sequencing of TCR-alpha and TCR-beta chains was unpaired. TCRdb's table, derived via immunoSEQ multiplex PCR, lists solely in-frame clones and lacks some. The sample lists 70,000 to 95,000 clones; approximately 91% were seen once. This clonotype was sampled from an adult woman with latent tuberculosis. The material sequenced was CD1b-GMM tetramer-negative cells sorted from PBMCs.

CDR3 in amino acids: CASSSTRQGSEQYV. CDR3 nucleotide sequence: TGTGCCAGCAGCTCTACCAGACAGGGCTCCGAGCAGTACGTC. The V and J genes are TRBV7-8 and TRBJ2-7; 7 positions agree with TRBD1. Germline values: CDR1 SGHVS, CDR2 FQNEAQ. The ends lost 4 bases at V and 6 bases at J; junction bases unmatched: 9. The CDR3 has 14 residues.